The rows below give T cell receptor beta chains drawn from one sample of a study of cytotoxic CD8 clonotypes in ibrutinib-treated CLL. Clones were sequenced by immunoSEQ multiplex PCR, and TCRdb holds only the in-frame ones, with some missing. The sample has tens of thousands of clones, approximately 74% seen once. Specimen: PBMCs, collected after 12 months of ibrutinib treatment. These receptors all come from a human donor with chronic lymphocytic leukemia. The CDR3 runs from the conserved cysteine through the conserved F or W. The D gene is left open where the match is weak. Where a row states a size, it is once, few, many or the class of an expanded clone; other rows omit it.

v_call	j_call	clone_size	d_call	cdr3_nt	cdr3_aa
TRBV6-5	TRBJ2-1	once	TRBD2	TGTGCCAGCAGTTTGACTAGCGGGAGTTTCAATGAGCAGTTCTTC	CASSLTSGSFNEQFF
TRBV7-9	TRBJ2-1	once	.	TGTGCCAGCACCCAAGGGCCTCAACGGGGCAATGAGCAGTTCTTC	CASTQGPQRGNEQFF
TRBV5-8	TRBJ1-2	few	.	TGTGCCAGCAGCGTGGCCCACTATGGCTACACCTTC	CASSVAHYGYTF
TRBV29-1	TRBJ2-3	.	.	TGCAGCGTTGGTGGGGATACGCAGTATTTT	CSVGGDTQYF
TRBV5-5	TRBJ1-2	once	.	TGTGCCAGCAGGGGAACGACAGCGTACCTTTCTTATGGCTACACCTTC	CASRGTTAYLSYGYTF
TRBV4-3	TRBJ2-7	.	.	TGCGCCAGCAGCCAGCTAGCGACTAACTCCTACGAGCAGTACTTC	CASSQLATNSYEQYF
TRBV5-6	TRBJ1-1	few	.	TGTGCCAGCAGGCTGGGGAATCAGTACACTGAAGCTTTCTTT	CASRLGNQYTEAFF
TRBV6-6	TRBJ2-2	.	.	TGTGCCAGCAGTTTGACTAGGGAGAGCCCCGGGGAGCTGTTTTTT	CASSLTRESPGELFF
TRBV7-9	TRBJ2-5	.	TRBD2	TGTGCCAGCAGCTTAGGGGGCGGGAGGGCCAGTGAGACCCAGTACTTC	CASSLGGGRASETQYF
TRBV21-1	TRBJ2-7	.	.	TGTGCCTTCCTGCCGGGAGAGACGACCTGCGAGCAGTACTTC	CAFLPGETTCEQYF
TRBV4-2	TRBJ2-1	.	TRBD2	TGTGCCAGCAGCCAATATACTAGCGGGAGGGACTCTTACAATGAGCAGTTCTTC	CASSQYTSGRDSYNEQFF
TRBV7-2	TRBJ2-2	.	TRBD2	TGTGCCAGCAGCCCCTTAGCGGGAGGGGAGCTGTTTTTT	CASSPLAGGELFF
TRBV18	TRBJ2-1	.	.	TGTGCCAGCTCACCACCCGGGGGCGGCAGCTCCTACAATGAGCAGTTCTTC	CASSPPGGGSSYNEQFF
TRBV10-2	TRBJ2-7	once	.	TGCGCCAGCAGCTCCTACCGCCAGGGCGAGCAGTACTTC	CASSSYRQGEQYF
TRBV6-5	TRBJ2-5	.	.	TGTGCCAGCAGTTACTCGGCCAGGACTAAACAAGAGACCCAGTACTTC	CASSYSARTKQETQYF
TRBV5-1	TRBJ2-1	.	TRBD2	TGCGCCAGCAGCTTGGCCTTTACTAGCGGGAGGTACAATGAGCAGTTCTTC	CASSLAFTSGRYNEQFF
TRBV4-1	TRBJ1-2	.	.	TGCGCCAGCAGCCAAGATCCCAGGGGTTCTAACTATGGCTACACCTTC	CASSQDPRGSNYGYTF
TRBV2	TRBJ1-1	.	TRBD1	TGTGCCAGCAGTACAGGGGTTGCTGAAGCTTTCTTT	CASSTGVAEAFF
TRBV30	TRBJ1-4	few	.	TGTGCCTCCGCCCAGGGGCCAACTAATGAAAAACTGTTTTTT	CASAQGPTNEKLFF
TRBV7-9	TRBJ1-1	.	.	TGTGCCAGCAGTTCACGACGGAACGGCCCCACTGAAGCTTTCTTT	CASSSRRNGPTEAFF
TRBV11-2	TRBJ2-2	.	TRBD2	TGTGCCAGCAGCCCTGGCTCTAGCGGGAGGAGGGCCGGGGAGCTGTTTTTT	CASSPGSSGRRAGELFF
TRBV14	TRBJ2-2	.	TRBD1	TGTGCCAGCAGCCAACTCAGGGGGCCTCGGGACACCGGGGAGCTGTTTTTT	CASSQLRGPRDTGELFF
TRBV7-9	TRBJ2-3	.	TRBD2	TGTGCCAGCAGCTTAGGGGGACTAGCGGGAGGGCTGGATACGCAGTATTTT	CASSLGGLAGGLDTQYF
TRBV19	TRBJ1-1	.	.	TGTGCCAGTAGGCCTAACCCCAGGGTGGGTTTAGGATTGAACACTGAAGCTTTCTTT	CASRPNPRVGLGLNTEAFF
TRBV28	TRBJ2-4	.	.	TGTGCCAGCAGTTCTAAATTACGGGCAAACATTCAGTACTTC	CASSSKLRANIQYF
TRBV11-2	TRBJ2-1	few	TRBD2	TGTGCCACCGTCGGGACTAGCGGGCCCAGCTCCTACAATGAGCAGTTCTTC	CATVGTSGPSSYNEQFF
TRBV19	TRBJ2-2	few	.	TGTGCCAGTAGATCGCCCGGGGGACGGACCAACACCGGGGAGCTGTTTTTT	CASRSPGGRTNTGELFF
TRBV27	TRBJ1-2	few	TRBD1	TGTGCCAGCAGTTTAGAGGGGGCTCATGGCTACACCTTC	CASSLEGAHGYTF
TRBV2	TRBJ1-5	.	.	TGTGCCAGCAGTGGCGACGGTAGCAATCAGCCCCAGCATTTT	CASSGDGSNQPQHF
TRBV5-1	TRBJ2-3	.	TRBD2	TGCGCCAGCAGCTTTGGGGGAGGGACTAGGGGCACAGATACGCAGTATTTT	CASSFGGGTRGTDTQYF
TRBV9	TRBJ1-2	few	.	TGTGCCAGCAGCGTAGAGGGAATACAGGGTTTAGGCTACACCTTC	CASSVEGIQGLGYTF
TRBV18	TRBJ2-6	.	TRBD1	TGTGCCAGCTCACCAAGGGGACAGGCCTCTACTGGGGCCAACGTCCTGACTTTC	CASSPRGQASTGANVLTF
TRBV9	TRBJ2-5	.	.	TGTGCCAGCAGCGTAGAAGGGGGGGAGACCCAGTACTTC	CASSVEGGETQYF
TRBV4-2	TRBJ2-5	.	TRBD1	TGTGCCAGCAGCCAAGACAGGGGGCGGGAGACCCAGTACTTC	CASSQDRGRETQYF
TRBV4-3	TRBJ2-3	.	TRBD2	TGCGCCAGCAGCCAAGACCCGGGGGGGAGGACAGATACGCAGTATTTT	CASSQDPGGRTDTQYF
TRBV5-8	TRBJ1-5	.	.	TGTGCCAGCAGCTTGGGACCAACGGGGGGTCAGCCCCAGCATTTT	CASSLGPTGGQPQHF
TRBV7-9	TRBJ2-1	once	TRBD1	TGTGCCAGCAGCTCCGGGACAGGTGCGTTCTTC	CASSSGTGAFF
TRBV2	TRBJ1-3	.	.	TGTGCCAGCAGTCAAGCTGGCCCGGTTGGAAACACCATATATTTT	CASSQAGPVGNTIYF
TRBV7-2	TRBJ2-7	.	.	TGTGCCAGCAGCTCTGGGGGGGGCGAAGGTGAGCAGTACTTC	CASSSGGGEGEQYF
TRBV6-6	TRBJ2-7	.	.	TGTGCCAGCAGCTCCAGCGGGCAAGCCGCCGAGCAGTACTTC	CASSSSGQAAEQYF
TRBV18	TRBJ2-7	once	.	TGTGCCAGCTCACCGGGGGCGGACGAGCAGTACTTC	CASSPGADEQYF
TRBV6-1	TRBJ2-5	.	TRBD2	TGTGCCAGCACACTAGCGGGATATCAAGAGACCCAGTACTTC	CASTLAGYQETQYF
TRBV29-1	TRBJ2-6	.	.	TGCAGCGTTGGCGAGGGGGCCAACGTCCTGACTTTC	CSVGEGANVLTF
TRBV25-1	TRBJ1-2	.	.	TGTGCCAGCAGTGAAGGCCTTGGCTACACCTTC	CASSEGLGYTF
TRBV19	TRBJ2-7	.	.	TGTGCCAGTAGTGGGATGATAGCGTATAATACCTACGAGCAGTACTTC	CASSGMIAYNTYEQYF
TRBV25-1	TRBJ2-1	.	TRBD2	TGTGCCAGCAGTGACACGCGCCGGATGGGAGGGCAGCAGTTCTTC	CASSDTRRMGGQQFF
TRBV19	TRBJ2-2	.	TRBD1	TGTGCCAGTAGTATTTCAGGGGGAGTCACCGGGGAGCTGTTTTTT	CASSISGGVTGELFF
TRBV5-6	TRBJ2-7	few	.	TGTGCCAGCAGCTTTCCGACAGGAGGCGAGCAGTACTTC	CASSFPTGGEQYF
TRBV12-5	TRBJ1-2	.	TRBD1	TGTGCTAGTGGTTTGCATAAAACAGGGGGATCGGATGGCTACACCTTC	CASGLHKTGGSDGYTF
TRBV7-8	TRBJ2-5	.	TRBD1	TGTGCCAGCAGCCGGGACAGACAAGAGACCCAGTACTTC	CASSRDRQETQYF
TRBV28	TRBJ2-1	.	TRBD1	TGTGCCAGCAGCCCACCCGGACAGGGTAGGATCAATGAGCAGTTCTTC	CASSPPGQGRINEQFF